The rows below give T cell receptor beta chains drawn from one sample of a study of cytomegalovirus exposure and HLA in healthy donors. Profiling relied on immunoSEQ multiplex PCR, and the TCRdb table lists in-frame clones only, not all of them. Seen here are about 160,000 clones, more than 75% observed once, and the top ten hold about 9.6%. The sequenced sample consisted of PBMCs. The receptors come from a man aged 18 to 35 in good health and CMV-seropositive. Each CDR3 is given with its conserved first and last residue. Each record gives: CDR3 protein, CDR3 DNA, V gene, J gene, D gene, clone size, CDR3 length. D genes are given only for firm matches. Clone size is shown for a subset of rows, as once, few, many or a class of expanded clone.

CDR3: CASITPGSYGYTF
DNA: TGTGCCAGCATCACCCCAGGAAGCTATGGCTACACCTTC
V: TRBV6-5
J: TRBJ1-2
D: NA
size: NA
length: 13

CDR3: CASSLARETEAFF
DNA: TGTGCCAGCAGCTTAGCCCGGGAAACTGAAGCTTTCTTT
V: TRBV11-2
J: TRBJ1-1
D: NA
size: NA
length: 13

CDR3: CASSVVGQNTDTQYF
DNA: TGTGCCAGCAGCGTAGTGGGACAGAACACAGATACGCAGTATTTT
V: TRBV9
J: TRBJ2-3
D: TRBD1
size: NA
length: 15

CDR3: CSSSRTVNEQFF
DNA: TGTTCCAGCAGTCGAACGGTAAATGAGCAGTTCTTC
V: TRBV7-9
J: TRBJ2-1
D: NA
size: NA
length: 12

CDR3: CASSSAPRSSYNEQFF
DNA: TGCGCCAGCAGCTCAGCACCTCGGAGCTCCTACAATGAGCAGTTCTTC
V: TRBV5-1
J: TRBJ2-1
D: NA
size: NA
length: 16

CDR3: CASSVGPTGANVLTF
DNA: TGTGCCAGCAGCGTAGGTCCAACTGGGGCCAACGTCCTGACTTTC
V: TRBV9
J: TRBJ2-6
D: NA
size: NA
length: 15

CDR3: CASSMASEKLFF
DNA: TGTGCCAGTAGTATGGCTTCTGAAAAACTGTTTTTT
V: TRBV19
J: TRBJ1-4
D: NA
size: NA
length: 12

CDR3: CAISEEYSNEKLFF
DNA: TGTGCCATCAGTGAAGAATACAGTAATGAAAAACTGTTTTTT
V: TRBV10-3
J: TRBJ1-4
D: NA
size: NA
length: 14

CDR3: CASRKGQGVYNEQFF
DNA: TGTGCCAGCAGGAAGGGACAGGGAGTCTACAATGAGCAGTTCTTC
V: TRBV6-5
J: TRBJ2-1
D: TRBD1
size: NA
length: 15

CDR3: CATSRDKTSTGELFF
DNA: TGTGCCACCAGCAGAGATAAAACTTCCACCGGGGAGCTGTTTTTT
V: TRBV15
J: TRBJ2-2
D: NA
size: few
length: 15

CDR3: CASSGDRAVTTEAFF
DNA: TGTGCCAGCAGTGGGGACAGGGCAGTAACCACTGAAGCTTTCTTT
V: TRBV2
J: TRBJ1-1
D: TRBD1
size: few
length: 15

CDR3: CASSRTSGRSFDEQYF
DNA: TGTGCCAGCAGTCGGACTAGCGGGAGGAGTTTTGACGAGCAGTACTTC
V: TRBV6-6
J: TRBJ2-7
D: TRBD2
size: NA
length: 16

CDR3: CASSVGTGLNTGELFF
DNA: TGTGCCAGCAGCGTGGGGACAGGGTTAAACACCGGGGAGCTGTTTTTT
V: TRBV9
J: TRBJ2-2
D: TRBD1
size: few
length: 16

CDR3: CASSLDRRSGNTIYF
DNA: TGTGCCAGCTCACTGGACAGGCGCTCTGGAAACACCATATATTTT
V: TRBV18
J: TRBJ1-3
D: TRBD1
size: NA
length: 15

CDR3: CASSDREAYGYTF
DNA: TGTGCCAGTAGCGACAGGGAGGCCTATGGCTACACCTTC
V: TRBV19
J: TRBJ1-2
D: TRBD1
size: NA
length: 13

CDR3: CASSLKNRAHYTDTQYF
DNA: TGTGCCAGCAGTTTAAAAAACAGGGCACACTACACAGATACGCAGTATTTT
V: TRBV27
J: TRBJ2-3
D: NA
size: NA
length: 17

CDR3: CATKRAGGGNSPLHF
DNA: TGTGCCACCAAACGGGCCGGAGGTGGTAATTCACCCCTCCACTTT
V: TRBV6-5
J: TRBJ1-6
D: NA
size: NA
length: 15

CDR3: CASRPGLAGAGEQYF
DNA: TGTGCCAGCAGACCTGGACTAGCGGGAGCTGGCGAGCAGTACTTC
V: TRBV27
J: TRBJ2-7
D: TRBD2
size: NA
length: 15

CDR3: CASSEGTGVGTDTQYF
DNA: TGTGCCAGCAGTGAGGGGACAGGGGTGGGCACAGATACGCAGTATTTT
V: TRBV6-1
J: TRBJ2-3
D: TRBD1
size: NA
length: 16

CDR3: CASSLGLANEQFF
DNA: TGTGCCAGCAGCTTAGGACTAGCTAATGAGCAGTTCTTC
V: TRBV7-2
J: TRBJ2-1
D: TRBD2
size: once
length: 13

CDR3: CASRPGGGSGLREQYF
DNA: TGCGCCAGCAGACCGGGGGGCGGGAGTGGACTCCGGGAGCAGTACTTC
V: TRBV5-1
J: TRBJ2-7
D: NA
size: NA
length: 16

CDR3: CASSGTTSGRFTDTQYF
DNA: TGTGCCAGCAGTGGAACGACTAGCGGGAGGTTCACAGATACGCAGTATTTT
V: TRBV2
J: TRBJ2-3
D: TRBD2
size: few
length: 17

CDR3: CASSEVRVQPQHF
DNA: TGTGCCAGCAGTGAAGTCCGGGTTCAGCCCCAGCATTTT
V: TRBV2
J: TRBJ1-5
D: NA
size: NA
length: 13

CDR3: CASRPPGGVSGYNEQFF
DNA: TGTGCCAGCAGGCCCCCGGGGGGGGTCTCGGGATATAATGAGCAGTTCTTC
V: TRBV2
J: TRBJ2-1
D: TRBD2
size: NA
length: 17

CDR3: CASSLRGTGKGYTF
DNA: TGTGCCAGCAGCCTCCGCGGGACAGGGAAAGGCTACACCTTC
V: TRBV5-6
J: TRBJ1-2
D: TRBD1
size: NA
length: 14

CDR3: CASSLAGGYGYTF
DNA: TGTGCCAGCAGCTTGGCAGGGGGCTATGGCTACACCTTC
V: TRBV5-4
J: TRBJ1-2
D: TRBD1
size: NA
length: 13

CDR3: CASSLNIGRAGELFF
DNA: TGTGCCAGCAGCCTAAATATTGGCCGGGCCGGGGAGCTGTTTTTT
V: TRBV11-2
J: TRBJ2-2
D: NA
size: NA
length: 15

CDR3: CASSIRLAGSTDTQYF
DNA: TGTGCCAGCAGTATCCGACTAGCGGGGAGCACAGATACGCAGTATTTT
V: TRBV2
J: TRBJ2-3
D: TRBD2
size: NA
length: 16

CDR3: CASNRDSGANGLTF
DNA: TGTGCCAGCAACCGGGACTCTGGGGCCAACGGCCTGACTTTC
V: TRBV2
J: TRBJ2-6
D: NA
size: once
length: 14

CDR3: CASSLSGRNTGELFF
DNA: TGTGCCAGCAGCTTAAGCGGCCGCAACACCGGGGAGCTGTTTTTT
V: TRBV7-9
J: TRBJ2-2
D: NA
size: NA
length: 15

CDR3: CASSTTGTNEKLFF
DNA: TGTGCCAGTAGTACGACAGGGACTAATGAAAAACTGTTTTTT
V: TRBV19
J: TRBJ1-4
D: TRBD1
size: NA
length: 14

CDR3: CASSETQGVNSPLHF
DNA: TGTGCCAGCAGTGAAACACAGGGAGTAAATTCACCCCTCCACTTT
V: TRBV25-1
J: TRBJ1-6
D: NA
size: NA
length: 15

CDR3: CASSLDYRGDEQYF
DNA: TGCGCCAGCAGCTTGGATTACAGGGGAGACGAGCAGTACTTC
V: TRBV5-1
J: TRBJ2-7
D: TRBD1
size: NA
length: 14

CDR3: CASSPEDRHTEAFF
DNA: TGTGCCAGCAGTCCTGAGGACAGGCACACTGAAGCTTTCTTT
V: TRBV2
J: TRBJ1-1
D: TRBD1
size: NA
length: 14